Sequencing of this T cell receptor (beta chain) was carried out in a study of blood T cell repertoires in COVID-19. As for the study in general: Sites in the United States, Italy and Spain provided acute and convalescent COVID-19 samples.

Looked up from germline, CDR1 is SGHRS and CDR2 is YFSETQ. The CDR3 covers 13 residues. The ends lost 3 bases at V and 14 bases at J; junction bases unmatched: 13. TCRdb keeps only in-frame clones here, not all; method: immunoSEQ multiplex PCR. Among around 210,000 clones listed, over 60% were seen once. The V call is TRBV5-1, the J call TRBJ1-1, with 7 bases lining up with TRBD1. Sequencing was performed on peripheral blood. This clonotype originated in a woman aged 65 to 85 with acute or convalescent COVID-19. The chain's CDR3 is CASSSYRGDWQFF. The CDR3 bases are TGCGCCAGCAGCTCTTACAGGGGTGACTGGCAGTTCTTT. Supplemented by reference TRBV5-1 and TRBJ1-1, the full variable domain reads KAGVTQTPRYLIKTRGQQVTLSCSPISGHRSVSWYQQTPGQGLQFLFEYFSETQRNKGNFPGRFSGRQFSNSRSEMNVSTLELGDSALYLCASSSYRGDWQFFGQGTRLTVV.